Below, one T cell receptor (beta chain) is given with its context. No antigen is known for it. These data originate in a study of cytomegalovirus exposure and HLA in healthy donors. Study observations and caveats: In vitro work confirmed that a few CMV-associated chains recognize CMV antigens. Cytomegalovirus association was assigned to about 150 TCR beta chains.

The study drew the donors from its approximately 130-subject validation cohort, separate from the approximately 700-subject first cohort. Trimming stripped 4 bases from V and 11 bases from J, with 12 bases between. Germline CDR1 is SGHRS and CDR2 is YFSETQ. The CDR3 is 11 amino acids. The protocol was immunoSEQ multiplex PCR, while the TCRdb copy is restricted to in-frame clones and leaves out a portion. The table shows just under 65,000 clones, with around 93% occurring only once. The sample taken for sequencing was PBMCs. The rearrangement links TRBV5-1 to TRBJ1-2; tentative D call: TRBD1 (5 bases). This clonotype was obtained from a woman aged 18-30 years in good health and CMV-seropositive. Here the CDR3 reads CASSPQGLYTF. The DNA for the CDR3 is TGCGCCAGCAGCCCTCAGGGCCTATACACCTTC.